This T cell receptor beta chain was recorded in a study of shared clonotypes between healthy human individuals. This clone turned up a few times. The test was conducted at deep level. Assay used: immunoSEQ multiplex PCR; TCRdb lists only in-frame clones, some missing. The data hold about 1.1 million clones, with approximately 75% observed a single time. The origin of this receptor is a man between 18 and 29 years old in good health. Some clones in this sample may be carry-over from other donors' samples. Sample: memory CD4+ T cells from PBMCs. Described subset: CD45RA-negative fraction.

Here the CDR3 reads CASSLTSQTSYEQYF. The CDR3 region has the DNA TGTGCCAGCAGCTTAACGTCGCAGACATCCTACGAGCAGTACTTC. V and J are TRBV7-3 and TRBJ2-7, with D unresolved. Germline V gives CDR1 SGHTA, CDR2 FQGTGA. This CDR3 has 15 residues. V shed 0 bases and J shed 1 base, with 10 bases lying between them.